The entry below gives a single T cell receptor beta chain sequence along with its context. The specificity of this receptor is unknown. No much larger clone is present one base from it, and per-base qualities are unavailable. Whole blood was collected in K2EDTA tubes by collaborating institutions according to the institutions' own protocols. For TCRbeta analysis, collaborators shipped samples as frozen whole blood, isolated PBMCs, or DNA extracted from either of those sample types. These data originate in a study of blood T cell repertoires in COVID-19 (dated by TCRdb to 2018 to 2021). About the investigation overall: Samples from collaborators originated in the United States, Italy and Spain and spanned both the acute and convalescent phases of COVID-19. The prospective study material was composed of cDNA or gDNA derived from T cells, B-cell-depleted T cells, or PBMCs. The dataset comprised deeply sampled blood TCRbeta repertoires from subjects exposed to, actively infected with, or recovered from COVID-19. The repertoires were released in a freely available public database meant as a resource for research on the immune response to SARS-CoV-2. The samples were drawn from the first 160 participants of the ongoing ImmuneRACE study and from roughly 1,300 subjects provided by 6 global collaborators. Nearly every sample came with metadata listing a de-identified subject ID, COVID-19 status, age in years and sex. Where available, HLA class I and class II types were obtained from metadata supplied by the sample provider rather than from assay-based typing. What the work shows at the level of the full study, not this receptor alone: Clinical and demographic metadata were provided uncurated, with the amount varying by source and participant.

The CDR3 has 16 amino acids, counting the end cysteine and phenylalanine. Only the CDR3 DNA stays, 48 bases, in frame from base 1. Based on the germline V gene, the CDR1 and CDR2 sequences are MDHEN and SYDVKM. Trimming leaves V shorter by 4 bases and J shorter by 2 bases, with the junction holding 6 bases beyond the gene matches. The immunoSEQ Assay, a bias-controlled multiplex PCR, was used to amplify TCRbeta CDR3 regions from genomic DNA. In the source study's methods: Nucleated cell counts per sample were estimated from amplification of reference gene primers within the assay. To quantify the absolute abundance of each unique TCRbeta CDR3 rearrangement, sequence reads were collapsed and filtered. For each sample, productive Simpson clonality was calculated as the square root of Simpson's diversity index over productive rearrangements. The table comes from immuneACCESS by way of TCRdb, which keeps in-frame sequences with V and J called. Part of the clones is missing from these tables; in studies checked, under half for an unresolved V gene and the rest for unknown reasons. V and J calls and clone size come straight from that table; D and trimming were deduced from the DNA. The table for this sample lists roughly 290,000 clones; 75% to 90% of them were counted only once. The leading ten clones occupy 0.75% to 0.9% of the sample.

The rearrangement joined TRBV28 to TRBJ1-4; TRBD1 fits 8 bases in the junction. This clonotype was obtained from a man aged 30 to 39 with acute or convalescent COVID-19. The sequenced material came from peripheral blood. The CDR3 amino acid sequence is: CASSSTDRVTNEKLFF. In nucleotide form, the sequence is TGTGCCAGCAGTTCTACGGACAGGGTTACTAATGAAAAACTGTTTTTT.